This T cell receptor beta chain was recorded in a study of T cells in women clearing cervical HPV infection. On the study more broadly: Controls' single incident HPV16 infection cleared within 12 months without precancer. Controls gave blood once infection was undetectable; cases at lesion identification. For cases, blood was sampled a median roughly 150 days after lesion detection, interquartile range about 90 to 210 days.

Note on this clone: With the read ending 3 residues before the CDR3 end, the germline J gene is used to fill in that end.

V lost 6 bases to trimming and J lost 0 bases; unmatched junction nucleotides: 3. Per the germline V gene, CDR1 is SGHTA and CDR2 is FQGNSA. The CDR3 length is 14 residues. Genomic DNA, averaging approximately 1,200 ng per sample, yielded TCR beta CDR3 via immunoSEQ. Profiled with immunoSEQ multiplex PCR; TCRdb holds only in-frame clones, not every one. The table gives roughly 23,000 clones; the top ten clones make up over 4.5% of it. The origin of this receptor is a woman aged 18 to 69 with a cervical HPV16 infection that either progressed to CIN3+ or cleared (not recorded which). Material for sequencing was blood buffy coat. The chain is built from TRBV7-2 and TRBJ2-3; 7 nucleotides match TRBD1. CDR3 DNA (partial): TGTGCCAGCAGAAGACAGGGAAGCACAGATACG. This sequence encodes CASRRQGSTDT. In full, the CDR3 is CASRRQGSTDTQYF.